Presented here are 26 T cell receptor beta chains from one specimen sequenced in a study of regulatory T cells in long-lasting Graves disease. Stated time point: newly diagnosed GD, antithyroid drugs for less than 3 months. Construction of the TCR library relied on RNA isolated from PBMCs. Building of the TCR beta libraries involved iRepertoire HTBI primers and Arm-PCR of CDR3 regions. MiXCR was run by TCRdb on the multiplex PCR reads, yielding one entry per CDR3 protein. This repertoire shows 450,000 to 500,000 distinct CDR3 sequences, about a sixth found once; its top ten account for 12%. The same data also contributed to another study, on T cells in Graves' hyperthyroidism and ophthalmopathy.

The sequences come from peripheral blood mononuclear cells (PBMCs), collected at new diagnosis, from a patient treated with antithyroid drugs. The receptors originated from a man aged 35-49 years with Graves disease.

This sequence joins TRBV29-1 and TRBJ2-1; possibly TRBD1 for D (6 bases). The CDR3 has 12 amino acids. Trimming left V 7 bases short and J 3 bases short, with 10 bases between. Germline loops: CDR1 SQVTM, CDR2 ANQGSEA. CDR3 sequence (DNA): TGCAGCGGGGACATTCACTACAATGAGCAGTTCTTC. This codes for CSGDIHYNEQFF.

This clonotype has a count of ten or more. V is TRBV7-9 and J is TRBJ2-3, with TRBD2 matching 7 bases. CDR3 size: 16 residues. Germline V gene sequence: CDR1 SEHNR, CDR2 FQNEAQ (reference sequence). The trim removed 4 bases at V and 3 bases at J, leaving 10 bases unmatched. The CDR3 DNA reads as TGTGCCAGCAGCTCCATGGGGCTAGCGGAGACAGATACGCAGTATTTT. Residues: CASSSMGLAETDTQYF.

This clonotype was counted between two and nine times. J is TRBJ2-7 and V is TRBV20-1, with a tentative D call TRBD1 (6 bases). Germline lookup yields CDR1 DFQATT and CDR2 SNEGSKA (reference sequence). The CDR3 extends over 12 amino acids. V was pared by 6 bases and J by 4 bases, with 13 bases between. The CDR3 reads CSAVFRGYEQYF. In DNA, the CDR3 is TGCAGTGCCGTTTTCAGGGGTTACGAGCAGTACTTC.

This clonotype was seen more than once but under ten times. This chain uses TRBV6-2 or TRBV6-3 with TRBJ2-1; no reliable D call. The germline V gene has CDR1 MNHEY and CDR2 SVGEGT. Trimming removed 0 bases at V and 0 bases at J, with 15 bases between. The CDR3 has 18 residues. In DNA, the CDR3 is TGTGCCAGCAGTTACTCTCTCCCTGGTTCAAGCTCCTACAATGAGCAGTTCTTC. Residues: CASSYSLPGSSSYNEQFF.

The gene calls are TRBV5-1 and TRBJ2-7; TRBD2 might be the D (5 bases). V was pared by 0 bases and J by 2 bases, with 12 bases between. CDR1 and CDR2 (germline): SGHRS, YFSETQ. This CDR3 is built from 15 residues. The CDR3 DNA reads TGCGCCAGCAGCTTGGTGGGAGTGGCAACCTACGAGCAGTACTTC. Its protein is CASSLVGVATYEQYF.

This clonotype was detected many times. The V and J genes are TRBV29-1 and TRBJ1-1, with 7 bases aligning to TRBD1. The CDR3 is 13 residues long. With 3 bases clipped from V and 0 bases from J, the junction kept 1 base outside the gene matches. Per the germline V gene, CDR1 is SQVTM and CDR2 is ANQGSEA. In nucleotides, the CDR3 is TGCAGCGTTGAGGGACAGCTGAACACTGAAGCTTTCTTT. As protein: CSVEGQLNTEAFF.

There are many counts of this clonotype. The chain recombines TRBV28 with TRBJ2-2, with D tentatively TRBD1 (6 bases). CDR3 length equals 14 residues. V was trimmed by 5 bases and J by 5 bases, leaving 12 bases between them. Germline V gives CDR1 MDHEN, CDR2 SYDVKM. CDR3 DNA: TGTGCCAGCAGTGTTGGGGGCTGGACCGGGGAGCTGTTTTTT. Translation: CASSVGGWTGELFF.

This rearrangement joins TRBV28 to TRBJ2-1; a weak D match, TRBD2 (6 bases). V lost 3 bases, J lost 4 bases, and 10 bases lay in between. The CDR3 extends over 14 amino acids. The V gene's germline CDR1 is MDHEN and CDR2 SYDVKM. The CDR3 bases are TGTGCCAGCAGTTTTGGCGGGACTTACAATGAGCAGTTCTTC. Translated: CASSFGGTYNEQFF.

This chain uses TRBV6-2 or TRBV6-3 with TRBJ2-7, with 9 bases matching TRBD1. The J segment lost 2 bases and the V segment lost 7 bases, leaving 3 bases of the junction unmatched. This CDR3 spans 13 amino acids. Germline CDR1 is MNHEY and CDR2 is SVGEGT. The CDR3 DNA reads TGTGCCAGCAAAAGGGACAGGGCCTACGAGCAGTACTTC. Its translation is CASKRDRAYEQYF.

This clonotype was recorded a few times. The V gene is TRBV6-2 or TRBV6-3, the J gene TRBJ2-1, with TRBD2 identical over 16 bases. The V segment lost 6 bases and the J segment 5 bases; nucleotides outside the gene matches: 1. The germline V gene encodes CDR1 MNHEY and CDR2 SVGEGT. The CDR3 has 15 residues. CDR3 bases: TGTGCCAGCAGGGGACTAGCGGGAGGGAACAATGAGCAGTTCTTC. It codes for CASRGLAGGNNEQFF.

The chain combines TRBV29-1 with TRBJ2-3, with D possibly being TRBD1 or TRBD2 (6 bases each). This CDR3 contains 12 residues. Germline CDR1 reads SQVTM; CDR2 reads ANQGSEA. The ends were cut back, 7 bases at V and 6 bases at J, with 14 bases in the middle. CDR3 amino acids: CSGQRGEDTQYF. The CDR3 DNA is TGCAGCGGTCAGAGGGGGGAGGATACGCAGTATTTT.

The chain uses TRBV12-3 or TRBV12-4 and TRBJ2-2; 9 positions agree with TRBD2. Unmatched junction bases numbered 14, after V lost 3 bases and J lost 9 bases. The CDR3 runs 17 residues. The CDR3 loop is CASSFRASGMNDRELFF. The DNA of the CDR3 is TGTGCCAGCAGTTTTAGGGCTAGCGGGATGAACGACCGGGAGCTGTTTTTT.

Only a few counts were recorded for this clonotype. The rearrangement links TRBV12-3 or TRBV12-4 to TRBJ2-2; D is uncertain. V lost 10 bases and J 5 bases, leaving 14 bases between the germline ends. The CDR3 is 13 residues long. The CDR3 loop reads CAITTLPTGELFF. DNA for the CDR3: TGTGCCATCACGACCCTCCCGACCGGGGAGCTGTTTTTT.

This clonotype was observed at least ten times. This chain joins TRBV20-1 and TRBJ2-3, with 7 positions matching TRBD2. Germline assignment: CDR1 DFQATT and CDR2 SNEGSKA (reference sequence). J was trimmed by 0 bases and V by 7 bases; bases with no gene match: 7. This CDR3 is 14 amino acids long. For the CDR3, the DNA is TGCAGTGTAACTAGCGCGGATAGCACAGATACGCAGTATTTT. This gives the protein CSVTSADSTDTQYF.

The chain recombines TRBV20-1 with TRBJ2-2; D possibly corresponds to TRBD2 (6 bases). This CDR3 is built from 13 residues. V was pared by 3 bases and J by 5 bases, with 10 bases between. Germline V gene sequence: CDR1 DFQATT, CDR2 SNEGSKA (reference sequence). CDR3 amino acids: CSASGSGTGELFF. In nucleotides, the CDR3 is TGCAGTGCTAGCGGGAGTGGGACCGGGGAGCTGTTTTTT.

The table lists this clonotype with many counts. The chain links TRBV5-1 to TRBJ2-3; possibly TRBD2 for D (5 bases). Germline CDR1 reads SGHRS; CDR2 reads YFSETQ. Deletions cut 2 bases from V and 6 bases from J, with 13 bases between. This CDR3 is built from 14 residues. The CDR3 region has the DNA TGCGCCAGCAGCTTAGAGAGGGCCTATGATACGCAGTATTTT. This sequence encodes CASSLERAYDTQYF.

The chain carries TRBV29-1 and TRBJ2-7; 10 nucleotides align to TRBD1. The CDR3 runs 15 residues. The germline V gene encodes CDR1 SQVTM and CDR2 ANQGSEA. The V segment lost 1 base and the J segment 1 base; nucleotides outside the gene matches: 4. As DNA, the CDR3 is TGCAGCGTTGAAGGCGACAGGGGGCAATCCTACGAGCAGTACTTC. Its protein is CSVEGDRGQSYEQYF.

In this sample, this clonotype turned up many times. This sequence joins TRBV28 and TRBJ2-1; 9 nucleotides align to TRBD2. The length of the CDR3 is 14 residues. Germline values: CDR1 MDHEN, CDR2 SYDVKM. The V and J ends lost 6 bases and 6 bases, in that order; junction bases with no gene match: 6. The CDR3 bases are TGTGCCAGCAGAAAGGGACTAGCCCCCAATGAGCAGTTCTTC. Translating it yields CASRKGLAPNEQFF. The full variable domain, completed using reference TRBV28 and TRBJ2-1, is DVKVTQSSRYLVKRTGEKVFLECVQDMDHENMFWYRQDPGLGLRLIYFSYDVKMKEKGDIPEGYSVSREKKERFSLILESASTNQTSMYLCASRKGLAPNEQFFGPGTRLTVL.

This clonotype was found many times. This sequence joins TRBV20-1 and TRBJ1-5; no clear D gene. V was cut by 0 bases and J by 6 bases, with 12 bases left in between. The CDR3 has 14 amino acids. From germline, CDR1 is DFQATT and CDR2 SNEGSKA (reference sequence). The CDR3 region has the DNA TGCAGTGCTAGAGAGGCAGGAGAGGCTCAGCCCCAGCATTTT. Translated: CSAREAGEAQPQHF.

This clonotype was recorded at least ten times. The rearrangement joins TRBV28 to TRBJ2-2; possibly TRBD1 for D (6 bases). Germline loops: CDR1 MDHEN, CDR2 SYDVKM. Trimming removed 8 bases from V and 3 bases from J, with 25 bases in between. The CDR3 length is 18 residues. CDR3 region: CASRGISGVSKYTGELFF. DNA for the CDR3: TGTGCCAGCCGAGGAATTTCAGGGGTTTCGAAATACACCGGGGAGCTGTTTTTT.

The V and J genes are TRBV7-3 and TRBJ2-1; 10 positions match TRBD1. Germline V gene sequence: CDR1 SGHTA, CDR2 FQGTGA. This CDR3 has 17 amino acids. V shed 5 bases and J 0 bases; nucleotides not matched to a gene: 7. The CDR3 DNA is TGTGCCAGCAGCCCGGGACAGGGGACTGACTCCTACAATGAGCAGTTCTTC. Its protein product is CASSPGQGTDSYNEQFF.

This clonotype was seen ten or more times. This chain links TRBV20-1 with TRBJ2-3, with D possibly being TRBD1 (5 bases). Looked up from germline, CDR1 is DFQATT and CDR2 is SNEGSKA (reference sequence). This CDR3 contains 14 residues. Trimming stripped 6 bases from V and 0 bases from J, with 13 bases between. Here the CDR3 DNA reads TGCAGTGCGCCTAGACAGACTAGCACAGATACGCAGTATTTT. Translating gives CSAPRQTSTDTQYF.

V is TRBV5-1 and J is TRBJ2-1, with TRBD1 matching 8 bases. The germline gives CDR1 SGHRS, CDR2 YFSETQ. This CDR3 has 16 residues. V lost 0 bases, J lost 6 bases, and 8 bases stayed unmatched. The CDR3 spells CASSLARGRDVNEQFF. The CDR3 nucleotides read TGCGCCAGCAGCTTGGCCAGGGGGCGTGATGTCAATGAGCAGTTCTTC.

This clonotype was observed at least ten times. V usage is TRBV5-1 and J usage is TRBJ2-7; possible D gene TRBD1, 5 bases. In germline, CDR1 is SGHRS, CDR2 YFSETQ. The CDR3 covers 15 residues. V gave up 1 base and J gave up 0 bases, with 11 bases separating them. The CDR3 loop is CASSLWAGFSYEQYF. In DNA, the CDR3 is TGCGCCAGCAGCTTGTGGGCAGGGTTCTCCTACGAGCAGTACTTC.

This clonotype has at least ten counts. One end of the junction fails to match germline, which may point to a read error. CDR3 loop: CASSSSVNTEVFF. For the CDR3, the DNA is TGTGCCAGCAGCTCCTCAGTGAACACTGAAGTTTTCTTT. The gene calls are TRBV12-3 or TRBV12-4 and TRBJ1-1, with D unclear. The CDR3 has 13 amino acids.

A remark on this clonotype: A much larger clonotype is one base distant, so this may be a read error. The rearrangement joins TRBV5-1 to TRBJ1-4; 9 bases map to TRBD1. Germline assignment: CDR1 SGHRS and CDR2 YFSETQ. Trimming took 4 bases from V and 5 from J; bases not matched to a gene: 3. The CDR3 is 14 amino acids. CDR3 DNA sequence: TGCGCCAGCAGCACCGGGACAGGGAATGAAAAACTGTTTTTT. Amino acid sequence: CASSTGTGNEKLFF.